The TCR beta chain under discussion was sequenced for a study of shared clonotypes between healthy human individuals. As defined, naive CD8 cells were CD45RO-negative and positively selected for CCR7, with terminally differentiated effector memory CD45RA+ cells excluded. Trimming left V 1 base short and J 6 bases short, with 8 bases between. Germline assignment: CDR1 SGHRS and CDR2 YFSETQ. This CDR3 region has 12 residues. Details on this clone: The target antigen is unknown.

Points from the study as a whole: Non-shared clonotypes had lower generation probabilities than clonotypes shared by all four sorted-subset donors.

Assay execution proceeded at the deep level. The authors split each subset's genomic DNA evenly across several immunoSEQ plates. Generated by immunoSEQ multiplex PCR, the TCRdb table keeps only in-frame clones and is missing some. The table has hundreds of thousands of clones, 95% to 98% seen once. The receptor's source is a young man in good health. The V and J genes are TRBV5-1 and TRBJ2-7; D is ambiguous. The source material was naive CD8+ T cells sorted from blood. CDR3 nucleotide sequence: TGCGCCAGCAGCTTGAGCAGGACCGAGCAGTACTTC. Protein: CASSLSRTEQYF.